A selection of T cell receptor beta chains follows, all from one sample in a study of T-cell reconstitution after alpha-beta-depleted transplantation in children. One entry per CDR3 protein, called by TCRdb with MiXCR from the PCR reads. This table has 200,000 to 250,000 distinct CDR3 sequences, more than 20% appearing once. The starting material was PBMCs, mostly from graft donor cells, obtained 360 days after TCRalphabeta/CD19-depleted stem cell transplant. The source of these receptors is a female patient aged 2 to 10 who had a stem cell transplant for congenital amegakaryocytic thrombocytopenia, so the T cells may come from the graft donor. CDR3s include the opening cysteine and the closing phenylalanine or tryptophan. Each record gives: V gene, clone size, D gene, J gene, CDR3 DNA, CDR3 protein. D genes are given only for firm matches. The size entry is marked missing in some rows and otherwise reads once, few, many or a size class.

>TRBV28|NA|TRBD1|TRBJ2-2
TGTGCCAGCAGTAATACAGGGGGCACCGGGGAGCTGTTTTTT
CASSNTGGTGELFF
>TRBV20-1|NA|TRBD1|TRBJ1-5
TGCAGTGCTAGAGTGGACAGGGGGTATCAGCCCCAGCATTTT
CSARVDRGYQPQHF
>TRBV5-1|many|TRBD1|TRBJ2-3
TGCGCCAGCAGCTGGGGCCGGGACAGGAACACAGATACGCAGTATTTT
CASSWGRDRNTDTQYF
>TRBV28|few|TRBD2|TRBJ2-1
TGTGCCAGCAGTTTCCTTGGGCTAGCGGGCTCCTACAATGAGCAGTTCTTC
CASSFLGLAGSYNEQFF
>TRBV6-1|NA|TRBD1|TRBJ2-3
TGTGCCAGCAGTGCGACAGGGCCCCCAGATACGCAGTATTTT
CASSATGPPDTQYF
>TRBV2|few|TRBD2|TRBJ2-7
TGTGCCAGCAGTGAATGGGGCGGGAGCTCCTACGAGCAGTACTTC
CASSEWGGSSYEQYF
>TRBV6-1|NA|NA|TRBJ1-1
TGTGCCAGCAAGCCCCAAACCCAGGGGTTGGAGACTTTCTTT
CASKPQTQGLETFF
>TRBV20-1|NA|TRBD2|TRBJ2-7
TGCAGTGCTAGTGGTCTAAGGGCGGCGGGAGGGTTCTCCTACGAGCAGTACTTC
CSASGLRAAGGFSYEQYF
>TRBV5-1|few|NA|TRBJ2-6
TGCGCCAGCAGCTCTGGACTGGTAGGTGGGGCCAACGTCCTGACTTTC
CASSSGLVGGANVLTF
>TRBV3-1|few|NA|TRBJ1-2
TGTGCCAGCAGCTCCAGGGTCGGCTATGGCTACACCTTC
CASSSRVGYGYTF
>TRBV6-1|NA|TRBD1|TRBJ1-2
TGTGCCAGCAGTGACGGGACAGGGAACTATGGCTACACCTTC
CASSDGTGNYGYTF
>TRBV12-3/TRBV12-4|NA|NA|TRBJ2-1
TGTGCCAGCAGTTTAAGGTCGCGTTACAATGAGCAGTTCTTC
CASSLRSRYNEQFF
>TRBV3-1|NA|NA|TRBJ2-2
TGTGCCAGCAGCCCTGTAGGAGGGGGAGGTAACACCGGGGAGCTGTTTTTT
CASSPVGGGGNTGELFF
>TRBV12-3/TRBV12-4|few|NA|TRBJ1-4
TGTGCCAGCCTCAGAGCGGGGGTTGAAAAACTGTTTTTT
CASLRAGVEKLFF
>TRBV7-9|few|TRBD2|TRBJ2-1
TGTGCCAGCAGCTTCCGGGGCGGGAGTGGCCATGAGCAGTTCTTC
CASSFRGGSGHEQFF
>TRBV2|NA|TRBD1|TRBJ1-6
TGTGCCAGCAGTGAAGGGACAGGCAATTCACCCCTCCACTTT
CASSEGTGNSPLHF
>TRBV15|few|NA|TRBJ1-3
TGTGCCACCAGCAGATACCGACAGGGAAACACCATATATTTT
CATSRYRQGNTIYF
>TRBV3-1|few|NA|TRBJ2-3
TGTGCCAGCAGCCAAGTAATGGGGCCCACAGATACGCAGTATTTT
CASSQVMGPTDTQYF
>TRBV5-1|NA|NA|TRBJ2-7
TGCGCCAGCAGCTTAGGGGGGAGCCTTTCCTACGAGCAGTACTTC
CASSLGGSLSYEQYF
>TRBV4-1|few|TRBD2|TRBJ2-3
TGCGCCAGCAGCCAAGATTTGTGGACTAGCGGGAGCACAGATACGCAGTATTTT
CASSQDLWTSGSTDTQYF
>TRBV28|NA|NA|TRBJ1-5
TGTGCCAGCAGTTTTAAACCTAATCAGCCCCAGCATTTT
CASSFKPNQPQHF
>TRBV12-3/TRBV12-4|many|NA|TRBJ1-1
TGTGCCAGCAGTTTACAGGGTGAAGCTTTCTTT
CASSLQGEAFF
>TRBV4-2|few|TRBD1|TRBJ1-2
TGTGCCAGCAGCCAAAACAGGGGGCTAGGCTATGGCTACACCTTC
CASSQNRGLGYGYTF
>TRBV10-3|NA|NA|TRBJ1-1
TGTGCCATCAGTGAGTCTATGAACACTGAAGCTTTCTTT
CAISESMNTEAFF
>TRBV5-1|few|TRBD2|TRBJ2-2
TGCGCCAGCAGCAGTAGACCGGGACTAGGGGGCACCGGGGAGCTGTTTTTT
CASSSRPGLGGTGELFF